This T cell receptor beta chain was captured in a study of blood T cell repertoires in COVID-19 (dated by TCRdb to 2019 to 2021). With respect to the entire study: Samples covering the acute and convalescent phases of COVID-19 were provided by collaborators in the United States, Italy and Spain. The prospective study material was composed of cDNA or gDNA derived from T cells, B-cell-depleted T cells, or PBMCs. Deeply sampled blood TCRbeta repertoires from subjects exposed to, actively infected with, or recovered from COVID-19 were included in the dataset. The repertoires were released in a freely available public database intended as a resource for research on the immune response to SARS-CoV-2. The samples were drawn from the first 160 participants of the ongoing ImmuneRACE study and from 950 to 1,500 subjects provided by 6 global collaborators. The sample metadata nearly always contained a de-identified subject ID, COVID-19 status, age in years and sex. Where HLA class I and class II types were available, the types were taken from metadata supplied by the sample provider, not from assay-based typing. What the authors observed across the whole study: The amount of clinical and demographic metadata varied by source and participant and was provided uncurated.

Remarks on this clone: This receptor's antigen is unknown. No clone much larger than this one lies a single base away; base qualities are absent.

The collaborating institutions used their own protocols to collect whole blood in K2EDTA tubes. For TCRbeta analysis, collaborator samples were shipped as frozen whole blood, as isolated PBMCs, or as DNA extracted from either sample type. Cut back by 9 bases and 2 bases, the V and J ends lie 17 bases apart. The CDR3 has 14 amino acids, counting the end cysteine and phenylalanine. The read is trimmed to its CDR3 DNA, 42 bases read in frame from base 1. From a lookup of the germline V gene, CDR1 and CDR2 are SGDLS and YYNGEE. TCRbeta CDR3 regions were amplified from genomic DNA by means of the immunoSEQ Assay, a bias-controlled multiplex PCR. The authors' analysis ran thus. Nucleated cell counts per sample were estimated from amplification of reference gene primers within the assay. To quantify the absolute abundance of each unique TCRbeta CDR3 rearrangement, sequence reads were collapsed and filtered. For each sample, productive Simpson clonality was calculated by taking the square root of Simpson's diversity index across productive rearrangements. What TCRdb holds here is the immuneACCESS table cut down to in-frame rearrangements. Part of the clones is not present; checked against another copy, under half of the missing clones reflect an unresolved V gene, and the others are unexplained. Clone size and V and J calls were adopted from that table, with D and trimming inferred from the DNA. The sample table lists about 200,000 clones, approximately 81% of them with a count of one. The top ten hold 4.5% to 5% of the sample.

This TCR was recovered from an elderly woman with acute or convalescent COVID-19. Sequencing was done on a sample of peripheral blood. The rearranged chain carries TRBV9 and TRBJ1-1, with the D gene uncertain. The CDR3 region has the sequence CATERRTKNTEAFF. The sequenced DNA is TGTGCCACCGAGCGCAGAACCAAAAACACTGAAGCTTTCTTT.